A single sample is the source of the 22 T cell receptor beta chains below, sequenced in a study of blood T cell repertoires in COVID-19. Generated by immunoSEQ multiplex PCR, the TCRdb table keeps only in-frame clones and is missing some. The sample lists roughly 52,000 clones, 87% occurring once. Sequencing used peripheral blood. The receptors shown here come from a man aged 45-60 years with acute or convalescent COVID-19.

CDR3 DNA: TGTGCCAGCAGCCCGACAGCGAACACCGGGGAGCTGTTTTTT. Protein product: CASSPTANTGELFF. The chain recombines TRBV3-1 (or the pseudogene TRBV3-2) with TRBJ2-2, with TRBD1 as a possible D gene (5 bases). Trimming pared 4 bases from V and 0 bases from J, leaving 6 bases between. The CDR3 runs 14 residues. Germline assignment: CDR1 LGHDT and CDR2 YNNKEL (reference sequence).

The chain couples TRBV11-3 to TRBJ2-5; D possibly corresponds to TRBD2 (5 bases). CDR3 length: 15 residues. The germline gives CDR1 SGHNT, CDR2 YENEEA. The ends were cut back, 5 bases at V and 6 bases at J, with 19 bases in the middle. CDR3 region: CASSASPGAGKTQYF. The CDR3 DNA sequence: TGTGCCAGCAGCGCTAGCCCGGGTGCCGGGAAGACCCAGTACTTC.

J is TRBJ1-4 and V is TRBV27; D is uncertain. CDR1 is MNHEY, CDR2 SMNVEV, per germline (reference sequence). This CDR3 is built from 12 residues. V was cut by 4 bases and J by 8 bases, with 8 bases left in between. CDR3 nucleotide sequence: TGTGCCAGCAGTTATACGGGGGAAAAACTGTTTTTT. As protein: CASSYTGEKLFF.

The rearrangement joins TRBV4-2 to TRBJ1-6; D unresolved. V shed 0 bases and J shed 9 bases, with 12 bases lying between them. The CDR3 loop spans 15 amino acids. Germline-derived CDR1 and CDR2 are LGHNA and YNFKEQ. In DNA, the CDR3 is TGTGCCAGCAGCCAAGACGAGGATCTCTTTTCACCCCTCCACTTT. This sequence encodes CASSQDEDLFSPLHF.

The chain recombines TRBV19 with TRBJ1-2; D call uncertain. CDR3 length: 12 amino acids. V was cut by 5 bases and J by 7 bases, with 11 bases left in between. From germline, CDR1 is LNHDA and CDR2 SQIVND (reference sequence). CDR3 in amino acids: CASSVSRSGYTF. In nucleotides, the CDR3 is TGTGCCAGTAGTGTTTCGCGCTCTGGCTACACCTTC.

This chain links TRBV5-1 with TRBJ2-1; 12 nucleotides match TRBD2. The trim removed 4 bases at V and 3 bases at J, leaving 5 bases unmatched. The CDR3 loop spans 16 amino acids. Germline values: CDR1 SGHRS, CDR2 YFSETQ. Here the CDR3 DNA reads TGCGCCAGCAGCAAGGGGACTAGCGGGTACTACAATGAGCAGTTCTTC. This encodes CASSKGTSGYYNEQFF.

This clone was found a few times. V gene TRBV11-3 combines with J gene TRBJ1-4; 8 bases are shared with TRBD1. The CDR3 sequence is 14 residues long. Germline V lookup: CDR1 SGHNT, CDR2 YENEEA. Trimming at V came to 5 bases and at J to 8 bases, leaving 7 bases not matched to a gene. The CDR3 loop reads CASSRGQVGEKLFF. The CDR3 DNA sequence: TGTGCCAGCAGCCGGGGACAGGTCGGCGAAAAACTGTTTTTT. The variable domain in full, completed from reference TRBV11-3 and TRBJ1-4, reads EAGVVQSPRYKIIEKKQPVAFWCNPISGHNTLYWYLQNLGQGPELLIRYENEEAVDDSQLPKDRFSAERLKGVDSTLKIQPAELGDSAVYLCASSRGQVGEKLFFGSGTQLSVL.

The V gene is TRBV5-1, the J gene TRBJ2-5, with D maybe TRBD1 (6 bases). This CDR3 contains 15 residues. Germline assignment: CDR1 SGHRS and CDR2 YFSETQ. Trimming took 3 bases from V and 1 from J, leaving 13 bases between them. The CDR3 loop is CASSSLQGSQETQYF. The CDR3 coding sequence is TGCGCCAGCAGCTCTTTGCAGGGGTCCCAAGAGACCCAGTACTTC.

The rearrangement links TRBV11-3 to TRBJ1-2; the match to TRBD1 covers 8 bases. The germline V gene encodes CDR1 SGHNT and CDR2 YENEEA. The CDR3 has 16 amino acids. V gave up 5 bases and J gave up 4 bases; unmatched junction bases: 12. Here the CDR3 reads CASSLYTGTGSYGYTF. As DNA, the CDR3 is TGTGCCAGCAGCCTCTACACCGGGACAGGTTCCTATGGCTACACCTTC.

This sequence joins TRBV6-4 and TRBJ2-6; 9 bases line up with TRBD1. Germline lookup yields CDR1 MRHNA and CDR2 SNTAGT. The CDR3 covers 19 residues. The V gene end was trimmed by 4 bases and the J gene end by 0 bases; junction bases not matched to a gene: 10. CDR3 sequence reads: CASSGSPGTGSSGANVLTF. The CDR3 nucleotides read TGTGCCAGCAGTGGCTCCCCCGGGACAGGGAGCTCTGGGGCCAACGTCCTGACTTTC.

This clone was seen more than once but under ten times. The V gene is TRBV7-8, the J gene TRBJ2-5; 10 bases align to TRBD2. This CDR3 contains 16 residues. Germline CDR1 is SGHVS and CDR2 is FQNEAQ. Trimming removed 3 bases from V and 1 base from J; junction bases left unmatched: 5. The CDR3 region has the DNA TGTGCCAGCAGCTTTCTAGCGGGGGCGATCCAAGAGACCCAGTACTTC. It is translated as CASSFLAGAIQETQYF.

The rearrangement uses TRBV4-1 and TRBJ1-4, with D perhaps matching TRBD1 (5 bases). Trimming removed 0 bases from V and 6 bases from J, with 11 bases in between. Germline V CDR1 and CDR2: MGHRA, YSYEKL. The CDR3 covers 15 residues. CDR3 residues: CASSQDPREDEKLFF. DNA of the CDR3: TGCGCCAGCAGCCAAGATCCCAGGGAGGATGAAAAACTGTTTTTT.

The chain has TRBV19 and TRBJ2-7; 8 bases are a match to TRBD1. V trimming: 5 bases; J trimming: 6 bases; junction bases outside the gene matches: 9. Looked up from germline, CDR1 is LNHDA and CDR2 is SQIVND (reference sequence). The CDR3 totals 14 residues. CDR3 bases: TGTGCCAGTAGTCCAGGGGACAGGTACTCCGAGCAGTACTTC. Translating it yields CASSPGDRYSEQYF.

The genes are TRBV5-1 and TRBJ1-3; TRBD1 aligns across 8 bases. This CDR3 is built from 14 residues. Germline V lookup: CDR1 SGHRS, CDR2 YFSETQ. V lost 4 bases, J lost 4 bases, and 4 bases stayed unmatched. CDR3 bases: TGCGCCAGCAGCCCGACAGGGGAAGGAAACACCATATATTTT. It is translated as CASSPTGEGNTIYF.

The chain employs TRBV28 and TRBJ1-3; D gene unclear. The CDR3 has 14 residues. The germline V and J ends were trimmed by 8 bases and 1 base, with 12 bases remaining between them. Germline values: CDR1 MDHEN, CDR2 SYDVKM. For the CDR3, the DNA is TGTGCCAGCGCCCTTCACTCTTCTGGAAACACCATATATTTT. Protein sequence: CASALHSSGNTIYF.

The chain links TRBV5-8 to TRBJ1-1, with TRBD1 as a possible D gene (5 bases). V gave up 10 bases and J gave up 4 bases, with 14 bases separating them. Germline CDR1 reads SGHTS; CDR2 reads YDEGEE. The CDR3 contains 12 residues. The CDR3 spells CAQGSGSTEAFF. The CDR3 nucleotides are TGTGCCCAGGGATCCGGGAGCACTGAAGCTTTCTTT.

This clone was detected only a few times. The rearrangement uses TRBV11-2 and TRBJ1-6, with TRBD1 as a possible D gene (6 bases). CDR3 length: 15 residues. Per germline, CDR1 SGHAT and CDR2 FQNNGV. V lost 5 bases and J lost 7, with 15 bases in between. The CDR3 nucleotides read TGTGCCAGCAGCGTGACAGGACTCGTAAATTCACCCCTCCACTTT. This gives the protein CASSVTGLVNSPLHF.

In the case of this clone: Since a far larger clone is one base different, this is likely a read error. The CDR3 nucleotides are TGTGCCAGCAGCTTAGGGACAGTCTCCTACGAGCAGTACTTC. Amino acid sequence: CASSLGTVSYEQYF. The chain uses TRBV11-1 and TRBJ2-7; maybe TRBD1 (6 bases). Germline V gene lookup returns CDR1 SGHAT and CDR2 FQDESV (reference sequence). Trimming removed 1 base at V and 0 bases at J, with 7 bases between. This CDR3 region has 14 residues.

The chain employs TRBV3-1 (or the pseudogene TRBV3-2) and TRBJ2-7; TRBD2 matches at 9 bases. The CDR3 is 14 amino acids. CDR1 is LGHDT and CDR2 is YNNKEL in the germline V gene (reference sequence). The V gene end was trimmed by 3 bases and the J gene end by 2 bases; junction bases not matched to a gene: 2. The CDR3 DNA is TGTGCCAGCAGCCAGGGGACTAGCCCCTACGAGCAGTACTTC. Residues: CASSQGTSPYEQYF.

The rearrangement uses TRBV6-1 and TRBJ2-2; 12 bases line up with TRBD2. V was clipped by 3 bases and J by 7 bases; unmatched bases: 3. CDR3 size: 15 residues. In germline, CDR1 is MNHNS, CDR2 SASEGT. CDR3 loop: CASSETSGSVGELFF. The CDR3 DNA sequence: TGTGCCAGCAGTGAGACTAGCGGGAGTGTCGGGGAGCTGTTTTTT.

This chain joins TRBV4-1 and TRBJ2-6; 7 bases match TRBD2. The germline V gene has CDR1 MGHRA and CDR2 YSYEKL. V lost 1 base to trimming and J lost 0 bases; unmatched junction nucleotides: 9. The CDR3 loop spans 19 amino acids. In DNA, the CDR3 is TGCGCCAGCAGCCAAGGGGGAAGGGACTACGTCTCTGGGGCCAACGTCCTGACTTTC. Protein: CASSQGGRDYVSGANVLTF.

J is TRBJ1-2 and V is TRBV19; 8 bases are shared with TRBD1. The V gene's germline CDR1 is LNHDA and CDR2 SQIVND (reference sequence). The ends lost 3 bases at V and 5 bases at J; junction bases unmatched: 8. The CDR3 runs to 15 residues. CDR3 loop: CASSILGQGWYGYTF. In DNA, the CDR3 is TGTGCCAGTAGTATTCTCGGACAGGGATGGTATGGCTACACCTTC.